This passage covers 26 T cell receptor beta chains from one sample sequenced in a study of shared clonotypes between healthy human individuals. Naive CD8 cells comprised CD45RO-negative, CCR7-positively selected cells, excluding terminally differentiated effector memory CD45RA+ cells. Clones were read by immunoSEQ multiplex PCR, and TCRdb kept only the in-frame ones, dropping some. The sample records some 1,900,000 clones, over 85% being singletons. Sequenced sample: naive CD8+ T cells sorted from blood. All receptors derive from a man in his late teens or twenties in good health.

The chain has TRBV5-1 and TRBJ2-3; TRBD2 agrees at 8 bases. CDR3 length equals 19 residues. From germline, CDR1 is SGHRS and CDR2 YFSETQ. J gave up 0 bases and V 7 bases, and 19 bases lay outside the gene matches. The CDR3 sequence: CASSTRALAETTSTDTQYF. The CDR3 coding sequence is TGCGCCAGCTCTACTAGGGCACTAGCGGAAACGACTAGCACAGATACGCAGTATTTT.

The gene calls are TRBV28 and TRBJ1-2; D not certain. The germline V and J ends were trimmed by 5 bases and 6 bases, with 16 bases remaining between them. Germline-derived CDR1 and CDR2 are MDHEN and SYDVKM. The CDR3 runs to 14 residues. The CDR3 reads CASSPPGGRDGYTF. The CDR3 DNA is TGTGCCAGCAGTCCCCCGGGAGGGAGGGATGGCTACACCTTC.

A note on this clone: Different DNA sequences within this sample yield the same CDR3. The V and J genes are TRBV6-5 and TRBJ2-1, with 13 bases identical to TRBD2. Germline V gene data show CDR1 as MNHEY and CDR2 as SVGAGI. V shed 2 bases and J 8 bases; nucleotides not matched to a gene: 0. CDR3 length equals 14 residues. The CDR3 reads CASSYGLAGDEQFF. The CDR3 DNA reads as TGTGCCAGCAGTTACGGACTAGCGGGGGATGAGCAGTTCTTC.

This chain joins TRBV27 and TRBJ2-7; D possibly corresponds to TRBD2 (6 bases). The CDR3 sequence is 15 residues long. The germline V and J ends were trimmed by 3 bases and 3 bases, with 15 bases remaining between them. CDR1 is MNHEY and CDR2 is SMNVEV in the germline V gene (reference sequence). CDR3 coding DNA: TGTGCCAGCAGTTTGGGGGACTCCGAATTCTACGAGCAGTACTTC. This codes for CASSLGDSEFYEQYF.

V usage is TRBV9 and J usage is TRBJ2-7; 9 nucleotides align to TRBD1. Germline V CDR1 and CDR2: SGDLS, YYNGEE. The CDR3 length is 15 residues. After removal of 4 bases from V and 2 bases from J, the junction contained 7 bases not matched to a gene. Written as DNA, the CDR3 is TGTGCCAGCAGCCTCGGGACAGGGTCCACCTACGAGCAGTACTTC. Amino acid sequence: CASSLGTGSTYEQYF.

This chain connects TRBV5-6 to TRBJ1-4; no definite D call. CDR1 SGHDT and CDR2 YYEEEE come from the germline V gene. V lost 3 bases and J lost 8, with 20 bases in between. CDR3 length equals 16 residues. This CDR3 is CASSSDNSLSGEKLFF. The CDR3 DNA reads as TGTGCCAGCAGCTCGGATAACTCCCTTTCCGGAGAAAAACTGTTTTTT.

The rearrangement links TRBV5-1 to TRBJ1-2; 7 bases map to TRBD1. In germline, CDR1 is SGHRS, CDR2 YFSETQ. J was trimmed by 8 bases and V by 4 bases; bases with no gene match: 14. The CDR3 is 15 residues long. The CDR3 is CASSPTGRGIEGYTF. CDR3 sequence (DNA): TGCGCCAGCAGCCCGACGGGCAGGGGGATAGAAGGCTACACCTTC.

A word on this clone: In the same sample, other DNA sequences code for this CDR3. The chain recombines TRBV2 with TRBJ2-1; D gene ambiguous. The germline V and J ends were trimmed by 1 base and 1 base, with 5 bases remaining between them. The length of the CDR3 is 14 residues. Germline loops: CDR1 SNHLY, CDR2 FYNNEI. For the CDR3, the DNA is TGTGCCAGCAGTGAAGGCGGTTCCTACAATGAGCAGTTCTTC. This codes for CASSEGGSYNEQFF.

This clone showed up just once. The chain couples TRBV13 to TRBJ2-7; no clear D. CDR1 PRHDT and CDR2 FYEKMQ come from the germline V gene (reference sequence). Trimming pared 5 bases from V and 6 bases from J, leaving 8 bases between. The CDR3 runs to 11 residues. The CDR3 region has the DNA TGTGCCAGCAGCCTAGAATCCGAGCAGTACTTC. Its protein product is CASSLESEQYF. Filled out from reference TRBV13 and TRBJ2-7, the complete variable domain reads AAGVIQSPRHLIKEKRETATLKCYPIPRHDTVYWYQQGPGQDPQFLISFYEKMQSDKGSIPDRFSAQQFSDYHSELNMSSLELGDSALYFCASSLESEQYFGPGTRLTVT.

This chain joins TRBV28 and TRBJ2-1, with 9 bases fitting TRBD1. The germline gives CDR1 MDHEN, CDR2 SYDVKM. V lost 3 bases, J lost 5 bases, and 5 bases stayed unmatched. There are 15 residues in the CDR3. The CDR3 sequence is CASSFPGQGNNEQFF. The CDR3 DNA reads TGTGCCAGCAGTTTCCCCGGACAGGGGAACAATGAGCAGTTCTTC.

The J gene is TRBJ2-6, the V gene TRBV2; unclear D gene. Looked up from germline, CDR1 is SNHLY and CDR2 is FYNNEI. The CDR3 totals 15 residues. The V end lost 6 bases, the J end lost 0 bases, and 9 bases lay between the germline ends. CDR3 region: CASSYPSSGANVLTF. The CDR3 DNA reads TGTGCCAGCAGCTACCCTAGCTCTGGGGCCAACGTCCTGACTTTC.

The chain joins TRBV4-3 to TRBJ1-2; unclear D gene. CDR1 and CDR2 from the germline V gene are LGHNA and YSLEER. Trimming cost V 2 bases and J 2 bases, with 9 bases left between them. This CDR3 is 14 amino acids long. The DNA for the CDR3 is TGCGCCAGCAGCCAATTGGACGGCAACTATGGCTACACCTTC. This translates into CASSQLDGNYGYTF.

The J gene is TRBJ2-1, the V gene TRBV4-1, with D perhaps given as TRBD1 or TRBD2 (5 bases each). The CDR3 loop spans 17 amino acids. V lost 0 bases to trimming and J lost 7 bases, with 19 bases between them. Looked up from germline, CDR1 is MGHRA and CDR2 is YSYEKL. Written as DNA, the CDR3 is TGCGCCAGCAGCCAAGACTGGGGGACCCACGCCTTGAATGAGCAGTTCTTC. Translated: CASSQDWGTHALNEQFF.

The chain links TRBV27 to TRBJ2-7; a possible D gene is TRBD1 (5 bases). The CDR3 runs to 15 residues. Germline CDR1 and CDR2: MNHEY and SMNVEV (reference sequence). The V end lost 4 bases, the J end lost 3 bases, and 16 bases lay between the germline ends. The CDR3 DNA sequence: TGTGCCAGCAGTTCAGGGCAGGGTCTTATCTACGAGCAGTACTTC. Its translation: CASSSGQGLIYEQYF.

Here the CDR3 DNA reads TGTGCCAGCAGCATATTCGGGACAGGGGACTACGAGCAGTACTTC. Translating it yields CASSIFGTGDYEQYF. V is TRBV7-9 and J is TRBJ2-7; 10 positions agree with TRBD1. V lost 5 bases and J lost 3; bases outside the gene matches: 7. This CDR3 is built from 15 residues. Germline V gene sequence: CDR1 SEHNR, CDR2 FQNEAQ (reference sequence).

This clone occurred once. The rearrangement uses TRBV10-2 and TRBJ2-1, with D unclear. From germline, CDR1 is WSHSY and CDR2 SAAADI. V gave up 10 bases and J gave up 0 bases, with 7 bases separating them. The CDR3 consists of 12 residues. The CDR3 nucleotides are TGCGCCACCTCCTCCTCCTACAATGAGCAGTTCTTC. It codes for CATSSSYNEQFF.

The J gene is TRBJ1-2, the V gene TRBV30; D is unclear. V lost 3 bases to trimming and J lost 4 bases, with 9 bases between them. The CDR3 covers 12 residues. Looked up from germline, CDR1 is GTSNPN and CDR2 is SVGIG (reference sequence). The CDR3 here is CAWRGGPYGYTF. DNA of the CDR3: TGTGCCTGGAGAGGAGGCCCCTATGGCTACACCTTC.

The chain recombines TRBV28 with TRBJ1-1, with TRBD1 matching 7 bases. The V segment lost 6 bases and the J segment 5 bases; nucleotides outside the gene matches: 3. This CDR3 contains 12 residues. CDR1 is MDHEN, CDR2 SYDVKM, per germline. As DNA, the CDR3 is TGTGCCAGCAGCCGACAGGGAACTGAAGCTTTCTTT. This translates into CASSRQGTEAFF. Variable domain in full (rest from reference TRBV28 and TRBJ1-1): DVKVTQSSRYLVKRTGEKVFLECVQDMDHENMFWYRQDPGLGLRLIYFSYDVKMKEKGDIPEGYSVSREKKERFSLILESASTNQTSMYLCASSRQGTEAFFGQGTRLTVV.

The chain joins TRBV21-1 to TRBJ2-6; no check of the table's D call, TRBD2, against the DNA was made. TRBV21-1 is designated a pseudogene. The CDR3 contains 16 residues. CDR3: CASILKWRSGANVLTF. Here the CDR3 DNA reads TGTGCCAGCATCCTCAAGTGGAGGTCCGGGGCCAACGTCCTGACTTTC.

The rearrangement uses TRBV4-3 and TRBJ2-3; 12 nucleotides agree with TRBD1. Germline CDR1 and CDR2: LGHNA and YSLEER. This CDR3 is 19 amino acids long. The trim removed 1 base at V and 3 bases at J, leaving 11 bases unmatched. CDR3 DNA sequence: TGCGCCAGCAGCCAAGGAGACGGGACAGGGGGCGATGGGACAGATACGCAGTATTTT. Protein product: CASSQGDGTGGDGTDTQYF.

The J gene is TRBJ2-7, the V gene TRBV9; 9 bases line up with TRBD1. The CDR3 is 15 amino acids. V lost 0 bases to trimming and J lost 3 bases; unmatched junction nucleotides: 4. Germline V gene lookup returns CDR1 SGDLS and CDR2 YYNGEE. CDR3 region: CASSVEGTGHYEQYF. CDR3 bases: TGTGCCAGCAGCGTAGAAGGGACAGGGCACTACGAGCAGTACTTC.

V usage is TRBV30 and J usage is TRBJ1-2; the match to TRBD1 covers 10 bases. The germline V gene encodes CDR1 GTSNPN and CDR2 SVGIG (reference sequence). This CDR3 contains 13 residues. J gave up 5 bases and V 6 bases, and 6 bases lay outside the gene matches. The CDR3 nucleotides are TGTGCCTGCGACAGGGGGCTGTCTTATGGCTACACCTTC. This codes for CACDRGLSYGYTF.

The J gene is TRBJ2-7, the V gene TRBV10-3, with D possibly matching TRBD2 (5 bases). Germline CDR1 reads ENHRY; CDR2 reads SYGVKD. CDR3 length equals 13 residues. V gave up 4 bases and J gave up 2 bases, with 9 bases separating them. The CDR3 loop reads CAISVGVTYEQYF. The CDR3 region has the DNA TGTGCCATCAGTGTCGGGGTAACCTACGAGCAGTACTTC.

The genes are TRBV28 and TRBJ1-1; possible D gene TRBD1, 5 bases. The CDR3 consists of 14 residues. V lost 8 bases and J lost 11, with 24 bases in between. Germline CDR1 and CDR2: MDHEN and SYDVKM. CDR3 protein: CASHRDLGSLEAFF. In DNA, the CDR3 is TGTGCCAGCCATAGGGACTTGGGGTCTCTGGAGGCTTTCTTT.

The V gene is TRBV4-1, the J gene TRBJ2-7, with 9 bases matching TRBD1. The junction had 5 bases not matched to a gene; V was cut back by 0 bases and J by 2 bases. The CDR3 totals 16 residues. Germline CDR1 and CDR2: MGHRA and YSYEKL. The CDR3 loop reads CASSQDLDRGAYEQYF. The CDR3 bases are TGCGCCAGCAGCCAAGATTTGGACAGGGGCGCCTACGAGCAGTACTTC.

The rearrangement uses TRBV10-3 and TRBJ1-1, with D possibly being TRBD1 (5 bases). V was pared by 4 bases and J by 8 bases, with 17 bases between. This CDR3 spans 14 amino acids. The V gene's germline CDR1 is ENHRY and CDR2 SYGVKD. CDR3 region: CAISVAGSFQEAFF. The CDR3 nucleotides are TGTGCCATCAGTGTGGCAGGGTCGTTCCAGGAAGCTTTCTTT.